The present entry profiles one TCR beta chain with its context. Which antigen it targets is not known. No quality values exist for individual bases; no much larger clone is one base distant. The cohort was made up of 666 healthy bone marrow donors. Cohort members were all nominally healthy when sampled, although unrecorded immune exposures were likely present. The donor was CMV seronegative and was included in the group of under 450 seronegative cohort members. Each donor provided a peripheral blood sample, and peripheral blood mononuclear cells were used for TCR beta sequencing. Genomic DNA was extracted from the blood cell samples with the Qiagen DNeasy Blood Extraction Kit. The library was built by means of the immunoSEQ multiplex PCR assay. A mixture of 60 forward primers for TCR Vbeta segments and 13 reverse primers for TCR Jbeta segments was used in the multiplex PCR. The CDR3 region of rearranged TCR beta genes was amplified from genomic DNA by a multiplex PCR assay. Amplified TCR beta libraries were sequenced as 87-base-pair reads on the Illumina HiSeq System. The study's processing was this. A later analysis tallied tens of millions of unique TCR beta chains across the 666 repertoires, and some 10 million of those chains were shared by two or more donors. A nearest-neighbor algorithm error-corrected the raw reads and collapsed the reads into unique sequences, merging closely related sequences to remove PCR and sequencing errors. CDR3 sequences were aligned to IMGT reference sequences to assign V, D and J gene segments. For a sequence to be retained, a match of at least six nucleotides to both a V gene segment and a J gene segment was required. Rearrangements were called productive when the CDR3 lacked stop codons and stayed in frame with V and J; all others were non-productive. Following IMGT convention, CDR3 was defined as the stretch from the second conserved V-encoded cysteine up to the conserved J-encoded phenylalanine. The earlier analysis of about 640 of the donors excluded any sequence lacking an unambiguous match to a single V gene segment. An earlier analysis of 587 of the donors classified V segments as functional when productive rearrangements were above 56.7% and as segregating when the standard deviation between donors was above 5%. A statistical classification framework was built to diagnose cytomegalovirus status from the catalog of TCR beta chain sequences. In a later analysis, TCR nucleotide sequences were compared against IMGT/GENE-DB human TR gene sequences so that V and J genes could be assigned. A later analysis assigned CDR3 sequences and most-parsimonious VDJ recombination scenarios with the TCRdist pipeline. In a later analysis, each TCR beta chain was defined by its CDR3 amino acid sequence together with its V-gene family, and reads lacking a unique V-gene family were excluded. A later analysis removed nearly 600 highly shared, low-generation-probability nucleotide sequences to deal with suspected cross-contamination and a sequencing artifact. A later analysis calculated a clonal expansion index for each public chain from normalized within-repertoire ranks of inferred template counts. Generation probabilities in a later analysis came from a VDJ recombination model fitted to out-of-frame rearrangements, and those results were checked against IGoR. In a later analysis, TCR-TCR, TCR-HLA and TCR-CMV co-occurrence was scored with hypergeometric tests, and a repertoire-size bias correction was applied to TCR pairs. False discovery rates were estimated in a later analysis by permuting HLA or CMV assignments 20 times. In a later analysis, co-occurring TCRs were grouped using DBSCAN, and TCRdist sequence similarity was added for clustering within HLA-allele-positive subsets. For co-occurrence clustering, repertoires with fewer than 30,000 or more than 120,000 public chains were excluded, along with four to six repertoires with anomalous nucleotide sharing. TCRdb took this table from immuneACCESS and kept in-frame rearrangements with V and J called. Such tables lack part of the clones; where checked against another copy, unresolved V genes explain under half of the gap, and the rest is unexplained. That table furnishes V, J and clone size, whereas the DNA furnished D and trimming. This sample comprises about 190,000 clones, about 85% of them detected only once. The ten largest clones capture 1% of the sample.

Ends trimmed: V by 1 base, J by 6 bases; bases unmatched to a gene: 10. The germline V gene provides CDR1 SGHVS and CDR2 FQNEAQ. The CDR3 holds 17 amino acids from the cysteine to the phenylalanine. CDR3 DNA is the only sequence kept; it has 51 bases, read in frame from the first base. This sample is part of a study of cytomegalovirus exposure and HLA in healthy donors (dated by TCRdb to 2016 to 2017). For the wider study: According to an earlier analysis of a few hundred of the donors, 150 million to 200 million T cells yielded 95 million to 140 million unique TCR beta sequences and 276 Gb of sequence data. An early release covering about 600 HLA-typed donors comprised about 300 gigabases of sequencing data and around 85 million unique TCR sequences. Of the approximately 400 genotyped donors, approximately 82% fell in the genetic ancestry cluster associated with self-reported Caucasian donors. The study aimed to test whether signatures of past pathogen exposure could be identified by cataloging public T cell receptors. The study profiled the T cell repertoires of around 700 subjects by immunosequencing and related them to cytomegalovirus serostatus. In addition to the first cohort of around 670 subjects, a separate validation cohort of about 120 different subjects was used. To predict cytomegalovirus infection status, the study brought together high-throughput TCR immunosequencing, statistical association of individual TCRs with disease status, and machine learning. To study patterns of TCR occurrence, a later analysis re-analyzed previously published TCR beta repertoires from around 670 donors and added high-resolution HLA genotyping. Rather than drawing on any new phenotypic data, the later analysis identified candidate immune exposures from TCR beta sequences and the way those sequences occurred across donors. To decide whether each TCR beta V gene segment behaved as functional or pseudogenic, an earlier analysis of some 570 of the donors relied on high-throughput TCR beta sequencing. Donor age, sex, ethnicity and CMV serostatus were compiled alongside the repertoire data. A later genetic analysis used genome-wide SNP genotypes for about 65% of the roughly 670 donors, treating that subset as a discovery cohort. Every repertoire in the discovery cohort had been generated on one and the same sequencing platform. HLA typing included class I and class II loci at four-digit resolution. The number of donors typed differed by locus, with 629-630 for A, B, C, DRB1 and DQB1, roughly 520 for DQA1, some 570 for DPA1, and around 450 for DPB1. A few DR-DQ haplotypes were treated as single units for association and clustering because of strong linkage in the cohort. Among some 400 genotyped donors of the cohort, an average of approximately 220,000 unique TCR beta nucleotide sequences was sequenced per donor, of which roughly 17% were non-productive.

Broader findings and caveats from the paper: In a later analysis, HLA-associated TCR beta chains showed more clonal expansion and lower generation probabilities than non-associated chains that were equally common. Because HLA typing was unavailable for some donors at each locus, only the typed subset was used in association tests. Assigning TCR associations to individual alleles was difficult when HLA alleles, especially DR and DQ, strongly co-occurred. CMV serostatus was the only immune exposure information available for the cohort. The classifier was reported to diagnose cytomegalovirus status with high specificity and sensitivity in both the original cohort and the validation cohort. Because counts were too low, 15 to 20 rarely observed V segments, including chromosome 9 orphons, were excluded from the earlier analysis of several hundred of the donors. A cluster of highly shared sequence variants was judged likely to represent a technical artifact of the sequencing pipeline. Sequencing depth was assumed to be roughly uniform across donors in the presence/absence analyses, though that assumption may not hold. Specific HLA alleles were associated with roughly 17,000 TCR beta sequences at a false discovery rate of 0.05 in a later analysis. In vitro tests confirmed that three of the cytomegalovirus-associated TCR beta chains recognize cytomegalovirus antigens. Some IMGT-functional V segments, including TRBV6-2 and TRBV6-3, could not be told apart with the 87-base-pair reads, so those segments were excluded. Most CMV-associated TCR beta chains appeared to be HLA-restricted in a later analysis, and the HLA associations seemed to be driven largely by CMV exposure. V-gene and J-gene trimming of TCR beta chains was associated with a missense DCLRE1C variant in a later genetic analysis, and the association was replicated in an independent cohort. In an earlier analysis of around 600 of the donors, most TCR beta V segments were observed in productive rearrangements about 87% or about 30% of the time, broadly matching IMGT annotations. The study listed approximately 150 TCR beta chains as associated with cytomegalovirus. According to a later genetic analysis, donors in an Asian-associated ancestry cluster had fewer N-insertions in productive TCRs than the approximately 710-donor mean. Most TCR sequences were seen in very few donors, while some public TCRs were found in many individuals. In a later analysis, TCR association rates were found to vary across HLA loci, with the most associated TCRs seen for DRB1 alleles and the fewest for HLA-C alleles. In this cohort, only TCR beta chains were sequenced, and detectable features were limited by the absence of alpha or paired-chain data. Linkage disequilibrium might explain the correlated functional status among segregating V segments, but an unknown experimental factor could not be excluded. A further reported finding was that TCR beta sequences accurately predicted the HLA-A and HLA-B alleles for most subjects in the first cohort. The authors suggested that the approach could potentially be generalized to other disease states and immunological phenotypes. In a later analysis, several top co-occurrence clusters were reported to appear linked to parvovirus B19, influenza, CMV and Epstein-Barr virus.

Sequencing was done on a sample of PBMCs. This receptor was identified in a boy between 2 and 10 years old in good health and CMV-seronegative. The chain was built from TRBV7-8 and TRBJ2-1; a stretch of 9 junction bases matches TRBD2. The CDR3 in this case is CASSLGRLAAKGNEQFF. The sequence in DNA is TGTGCCAGCAGCTTAGGGAGACTAGCGGCAAAGGGCAATGAGCAGTTCTTC. Reference TRBV7-8 and TRBJ2-1 genes cover what lies past the CDR3, so the full variable domain is GAGVSQSPRYKVAKRGQDVALRCDPISGHVSLFWYQQALGQGPEFLTYFQNEAQLDKSGLPSDRFFAERPEGSVSTLKIQRTQQEDSAVYLCASSLGRLAAKGNEQFFGPGTRLTVL.